This T cell receptor (beta chain) was retrieved from a study of blood T cell repertoires in COVID-19. Under the authors' procedure: Reference gene primer amplification in the assay estimated nucleated cell counts. Assay used: immunoSEQ multiplex PCR; TCRdb lists only in-frame clones, some missing. The D gene and trimming were derived from the DNA, and the V and J assignments and clone size from that table. The sample holds 140,000 or so clones, 80% to 90% seen once. The germline V gene encodes CDR1 SQVTM and CDR2 ANQGSEA. The CDR3 spans 13 residues. Losses at the gene ends were 5 bases for V and 4 bases for J; bases not matched to a gene: 4.

The sequenced sample was peripheral blood. This sequence originates from a man between 60 and 75 years old with active or convalescent COVID-19. The V gene is TRBV29-1, the J gene TRBJ1-2; 10 bases agree with TRBD1. The CDR3 DNA reads as TGCAGCGTTCCGGACAGGGGGGCCTATGGCTACACCTTC. It is translated as CSVPDRGAYGYTF.